The 9 T cell receptor beta chains given below trace back to one sample, sequenced in a study of blood T cell repertoires in COVID-19 (dated by TCRdb to between 2020 and 2021). The protocol used for the library was the immunoSEQ multiplex PCR assay. TCRdb stores this immuneACCESS table with in-frame sequences only. Part of the clones is absent; in the studies checked, under half of the shortfall reflects unresolved V genes, and no reason is known for the rest. The sample table holds some 370,000 clones, of which 90% were seen once. The top ten clonotypes cover about 6.8% of the sample. Sequenced: peripheral blood. The receptors were gathered from a man aged 18 to 29 with active or convalescent COVID-19.

This sequence joins TRBV7-8 and TRBJ1-2; no definite D call. Germline V CDR1 and CDR2: SGHVS, FQNEAQ. V was cut by 10 bases and J by 3 bases, with 15 bases left in between. The CDR3 spans 13 residues. The CDR3: CATKEGLYYGYTF. For the CDR3, the DNA is TGTGCCACAAAAGAGGGATTATACTATGGCTACACCTTC. Full variable domain (outside the CDR3, taken from reference TRBV7-8 and TRBJ1-2): GAGVSQSPRYKVAKRGQDVALRCDPISGHVSLFWYQQALGQGPEFLTYFQNEAQLDKSGLPSDRFFAERPEGSVSTLKIQRTQQEDSAVYLCATKEGLYYGYTFGSGTRLTVV.

The J gene is TRBJ2-2, the V gene TRBV11-3; a weak D match, TRBD2 (5 bases). V was shortened by 5 bases and J by 8 bases, with 9 bases between the two germline ends. CDR1 SGHNT and CDR2 YENEEA come from the germline V gene. This CDR3 is 12 amino acids long. This chain's CDR3 is CASSRDQGELFF. The CDR3 DNA reads TGTGCCAGCAGCCGGGATCAGGGGGAGCTGTTTTTT. Variable domain in full (rest from reference TRBV11-3 and TRBJ2-2): EAGVVQSPRYKIIEKKQPVAFWCNPISGHNTLYWYLQNLGQGPELLIRYENEEAVDDSQLPKDRFSAERLKGVDSTLKIQPAELGDSAVYLCASSRDQGELFFGEGSRLTVL.

This chain connects TRBV10-3 to TRBJ1-2; D call uncertain. This CDR3 has 15 amino acids. Trimming removed 0 bases at V and 4 bases at J, with 12 bases between. Germline assignment: CDR1 ENHRY and CDR2 SYGVKD. The CDR3, as DNA: TGTGCCATCAGTGAGTCGATGGGCAGCTCCTATGGCTACACCTTC. This encodes CAISESMGSSYGYTF.

This clone was detected once. The chain is built from TRBV18 and TRBJ2-7; possibly TRBD2 for D (5 bases). V was pared by 3 bases and J by 4 bases, with 7 bases between. This CDR3 has 12 residues. Germline CDR1 KGHSH, CDR2 LQKENI. CDR3: CASSPEGYEQYF. For the CDR3, the DNA is TGTGCCAGCTCACCTGAGGGATACGAGCAGTACTTC.

The gene calls are TRBV19 and TRBJ2-1; D remains unclear. Trimming shortened V by 10 bases and J by 6 bases, and 10 bases separated the two germline ends. The CDR3 runs 11 residues. Germline V gene lookup returns CDR1 LNHDA and CDR2 SQIVND (reference sequence). The CDR3 protein is CATQSLNEQFF. The CDR3 DNA sequence: TGTGCCACCCAAAGCCTCAATGAGCAGTTCTTC.

The chain uses TRBV19 and TRBJ1-6; D call uncertain. Germline CDR1 LNHDA, CDR2 SQIVND (reference sequence). The CDR3 is 15 amino acids. V was cut by 3 bases and J by 7 bases, with 13 bases left in between. The CDR3 region has the DNA TGTGCCAGTAGTATCGGGGAAGGCGGCAATTCACCCCTCCACTTT. It yields the protein CASSIGEGGNSPLHF.

The table lists this clone with a few counts. The gene calls are TRBV27 and TRBJ1-5, with unresolved D. Germline V CDR1 and CDR2: MNHEY, SMNVEV (reference sequence). Trimming stripped 5 bases from V and 8 bases from J, with 16 bases between. This CDR3 region has 14 residues. The DNA of the CDR3 is TGTGCCAGCAGTCCGGAGACGGTTGGAGAGCCCCAGCATTTT. It yields the protein CASSPETVGEPQHF.

This clone was counted only a few times. The genes are TRBV27 and TRBJ2-7, with 8 bases matching TRBD2. Germline CDR1 and CDR2: MNHEY and SMNVEV (reference sequence). The trim removed 4 bases at V and 4 bases at J, leaving 9 bases unmatched. The length of the CDR3 is 15 residues. CDR3 coding DNA: TGTGCCAGCAGTTCGGGGGGGGGAGAGGCATACGAGCAGTACTTC. Protein sequence: CASSSGGGEAYEQYF.

The genes are TRBV23-1 and TRBJ1-6; the D gene is possibly TRBD1 (5 bases). TRBV23-1 is sorted into the ORF group, with uncertain function. The CDR3 runs to 17 residues. V gave up 6 bases and J gave up 0 bases, with 15 bases separating them. This chain's CDR3 is CASSPVYRSSYNSPLHF. The CDR3 coding sequence is TGCGCCAGCAGCCCCGTGTACAGGAGCTCCTATAATTCACCCCTCCACTTT.